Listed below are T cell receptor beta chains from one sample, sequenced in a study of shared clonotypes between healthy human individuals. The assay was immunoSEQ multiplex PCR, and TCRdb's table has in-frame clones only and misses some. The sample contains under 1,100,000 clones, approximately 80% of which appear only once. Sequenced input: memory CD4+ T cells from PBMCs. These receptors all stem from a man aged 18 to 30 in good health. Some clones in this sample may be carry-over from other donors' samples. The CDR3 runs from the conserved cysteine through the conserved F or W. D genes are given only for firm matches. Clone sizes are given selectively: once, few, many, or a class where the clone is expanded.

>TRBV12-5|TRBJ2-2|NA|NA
CASGAGLDSGELFF
TGTGCTAGTGGTGCCGGGCTTGATTCCGGGGAGCTGTTTTTT
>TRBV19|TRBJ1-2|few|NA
CARMGAGEDYGYTF
TGTGCCAGGATGGGGGCAGGGGAAGACTATGGCTACACCTTC
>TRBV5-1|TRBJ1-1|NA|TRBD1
CASSTGGPEAFF
TGCGCCAGCAGCACAGGGGGCCCTGAAGCTTTCTTT
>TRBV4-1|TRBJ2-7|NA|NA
CASSQGRGGRLNEQYF
TGCGCCAGCAGCCAAGGAAGGGGAGGCCGGCTGAACGAGCAGTACTTC
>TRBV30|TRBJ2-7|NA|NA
CAGSRRGSGSYEQYF
TGTGCCGGCTCGAGAAGAGGGTCGGGCTCCTACGAGCAGTACTTC
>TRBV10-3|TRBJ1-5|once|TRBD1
CAISESEGAGQPQHF
TGTGCCATCAGTGAGTCGGAGGGGGCGGGTCAGCCCCAGCATTTT
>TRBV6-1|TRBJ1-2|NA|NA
CASSGSPSGTSPYGYTF
TGTGCCAGCAGTGGGAGCCCGTCAGGAACCAGTCCCTATGGCTACACCTTC
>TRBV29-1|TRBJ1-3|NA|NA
CSGTGADNTIYF
TGCAGCGGAACAGGTGCGGACAACACCATATATTTT
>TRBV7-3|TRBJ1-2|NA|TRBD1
CASSLTPTGDGYGYTF
TGTGCCAGCAGCTTAACCCCGACAGGGGATGGCTATGGCTACACCTTC
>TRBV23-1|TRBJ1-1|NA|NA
CASSQSILRSLNTEAFF
TGCGCCAGCAGTCAATCGATCCTTAGGAGTTTGAACACTGAAGCTTTCTTT
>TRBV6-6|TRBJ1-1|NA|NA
CATAQRGTEAFF
TGTGCCACCGCCCAAAGGGGCACTGAAGCTTTCTTT
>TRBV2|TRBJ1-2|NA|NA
CASSGAGLIPPNYGYTF
TGTGCCAGCAGTGGGGCAGGGTTGATACCCCCTAACTATGGCTACACCTTC
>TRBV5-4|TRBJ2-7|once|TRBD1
CASSSPTGLPHLLSEQYF
TGTGCCAGCAGCTCCCCGACAGGGTTGCCCCATCTATTGAGCGAGCAGTACTTC
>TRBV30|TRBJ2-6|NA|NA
CAWSVLRGPGANVLTF
TGTGCCTGGAGTGTACTTAGAGGGCCCGGGGCCAACGTCCTGACTTTC
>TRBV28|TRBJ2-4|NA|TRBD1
CASSIRDRADIQYF
TGTGCCAGCAGTATCCGGGACAGGGCTGACATTCAGTACTTC
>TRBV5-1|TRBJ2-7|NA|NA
CASSSTGGASFEQYF
TGCGCCAGCAGCTCAACCGGGGGCGCCTCGTTCGAGCAGTACTTC
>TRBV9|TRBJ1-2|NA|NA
CASRQNYGYTF
TGTGCCAGCAGGCAGAACTATGGCTACACCTTC
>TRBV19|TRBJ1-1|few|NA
CASFSWTSGRTEAFF
TGTGCCAGTTTCTCCTGGACCTCGGGGCGCACTGAAGCTTTCTTT
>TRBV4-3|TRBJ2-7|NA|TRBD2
CASSQERAGAYEQYF
TGCGCCAGCAGCCAAGAAAGAGCGGGAGCCTACGAGCAGTACTTC
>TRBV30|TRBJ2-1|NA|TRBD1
CAWTGQGGNEQFF
TGTGCCTGGACCGGACAGGGGGGAAATGAGCAGTTCTTC
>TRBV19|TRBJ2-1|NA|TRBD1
CASSIGRDRVFSSYNEQFF
TGTGCCAGTAGTATCGGCCGGGACAGGGTGTTTTCATCGTACAATGAGCAGTTCTTC
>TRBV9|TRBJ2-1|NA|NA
CASSVVAGSYNEQFF
TGTGCCAGCAGCGTAGTGGCAGGGTCCTACAATGAGCAGTTCTTC
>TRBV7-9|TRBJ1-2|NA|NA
CASSKGRVDGYTF
TGTGCCAGCAGCAAGGGTCGGGTAGATGGCTACACCTTC
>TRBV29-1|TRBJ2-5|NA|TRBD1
CSVEQGAATQYF
TGCAGCGTTGAACAGGGGGCCGCGACCCAGTACTTC
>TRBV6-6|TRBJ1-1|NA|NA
CASRTRQTNTEAFF
TGTGCCAGCAGAACTAGACAGACGAACACTGAAGCTTTCTTT
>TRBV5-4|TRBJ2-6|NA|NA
CASSSGQSGANVLTF
TGTGCCAGCAGCTCGGGACAATCTGGGGCCAACGTCCTGACTTTC
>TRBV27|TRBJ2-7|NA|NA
CASSPQQGFSYEQYF
TGTGCCAGCAGCCCTCAACAGGGCTTCTCCTACGAGCAGTACTTC
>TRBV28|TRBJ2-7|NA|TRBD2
CAVGRGSGRGGEQYF
TGTGCCGTCGGGCGCGGTAGCGGGAGGGGTGGCGAGCAGTACTTC
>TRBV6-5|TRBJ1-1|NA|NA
CASSYSDGRAAFF
TGTGCCAGCAGTTACTCTGACGGTCGGGCAGCTTTCTTT
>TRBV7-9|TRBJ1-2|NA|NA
CASSLSTGPSGYTF
TGTGCCAGCAGCCTGAGTACAGGGCCCTCAGGCTACACCTTC
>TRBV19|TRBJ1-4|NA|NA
CASSGGGAVEKLFF
TGTGCCAGTAGTGGTGGGGGGGCGGTCGAAAAACTGTTTTTT